The subject of this entry is one T cell receptor (beta chain). Its specificity is not known. A much larger clone lies one base from this, so it may be a read error. Time point of the sample: longitudinal time-point 3. Preparation of the unsorted libraries drew on 2 million PBMCs stored at -80 C. The data stem from a study of neurological immune-mediated disorders. Study results and limitations: It was HTLV-1-associated myelopathy that showed the most TCR clonal expansion, while multiple sclerosis showed the least, falling below healthy controls. Expanded clones shared no identical CDR3 amino acid sequences across subjects, which suggested private TCR-beta repertoires in all groups.

This CDR3 has 14 residues. J was trimmed by 2 bases and V by 6 bases; bases with no gene match: 6. The cDNA came from 5'RACE, which used 10-nucleotide random UMIs. A single record per CDR3 protein comes from TCRdb applying MiXCR to the 5' RACE reads. In the table there are under 130,000 distinct CDR3 sequences, 10% to 12% of which are singletons. The clonotype was recovered from a female donor with HTLV-1-associated myelopathy (HAM/TSP). The chain has TRBV12-3 or TRBV12-4 and TRBJ1-1; 7 nucleotides line up with TRBD1. The sequencing sample was made of PBMCs. The CDR3 protein is CASREGDSNTEAFF. Written as DNA, the CDR3 is TGTGCCAGCAGGGAAGGGGACAGCAACACTGAAGCTTTCTTT.